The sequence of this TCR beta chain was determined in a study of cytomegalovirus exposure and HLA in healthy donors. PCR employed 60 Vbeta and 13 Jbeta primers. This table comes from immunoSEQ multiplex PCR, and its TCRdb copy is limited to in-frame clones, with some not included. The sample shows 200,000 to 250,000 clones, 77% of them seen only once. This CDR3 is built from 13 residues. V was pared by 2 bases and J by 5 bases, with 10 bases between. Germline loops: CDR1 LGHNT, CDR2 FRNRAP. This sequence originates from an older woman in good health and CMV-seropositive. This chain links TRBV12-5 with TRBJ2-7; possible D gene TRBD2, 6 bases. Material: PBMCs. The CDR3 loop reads CASGLWEVHEQYF. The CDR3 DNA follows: TGTGCTAGTGGTTTGTGGGAGGTCCACGAGCAGTACTTC.